This T cell receptor beta chain was captured in a study of T cells in Graves' hyperthyroidism and ophthalmopathy. Patients having uncontrolled infection, another autoimmune disease, pregnancy or lactation were not included. General study points: Progression to ophthalmopathy was predicted a median of 6.5 months early. A 13 V-J signature model discriminated ophthalmopathy versus stable hyperthyroidism.

The TCR beta CDR3 regions underwent amplification using RNA transcripts as the source. Carried out on the TCR CDR3, a first-round RT-PCR used the HTBI primer set. TCRdb re-derived calls from the multiplex PCR reads in MiXCR, one entry per CDR3 protein. The sample holds 660,000 or so distinct CDR3 sequences, approximately 42% seen once. Concerning this clonotype itself: Its antigen remains unidentified.

V lost 5 bases and J 2 bases, leaving 9 bases between the germline ends. CDR3 length equals 12 residues. From germline, CDR1 is SQVTM and CDR2 ANQGSEA. This chain links TRBV29-1 with TRBJ2-5; tentative D call: TRBD2 (5 bases). The sample taken for sequencing was peripheral blood or thyroid tissue (not recorded which). The origin of this receptor is an adult man with Graves' disease, either hyperthyroidism or ophthalmopathy (not recorded which). CDR3 sequence: CSVRELQETQYF. The CDR3, as DNA: TGCAGCGTTCGGGAACTACAAGAGACCCAGTACTTC.